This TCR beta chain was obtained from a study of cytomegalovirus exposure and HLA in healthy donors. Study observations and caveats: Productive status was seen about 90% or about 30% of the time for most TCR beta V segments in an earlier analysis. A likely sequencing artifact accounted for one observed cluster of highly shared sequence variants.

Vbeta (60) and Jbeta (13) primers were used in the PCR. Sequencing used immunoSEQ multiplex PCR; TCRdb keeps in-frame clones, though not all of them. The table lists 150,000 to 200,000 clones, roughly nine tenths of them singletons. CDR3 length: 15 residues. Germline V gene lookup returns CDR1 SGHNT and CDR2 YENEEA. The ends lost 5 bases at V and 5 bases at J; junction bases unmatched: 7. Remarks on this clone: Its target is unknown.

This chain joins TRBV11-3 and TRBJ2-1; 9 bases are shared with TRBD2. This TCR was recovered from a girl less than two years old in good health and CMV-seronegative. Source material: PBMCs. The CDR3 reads CASSPGLAQDNEQFF. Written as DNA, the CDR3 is TGTGCCAGCAGCCCCGGACTAGCGCAAGACAATGAGCAGTTCTTC.